This T cell receptor (beta chain) was observed in a study of CD8+CD57+ T cells in acquired aplastic anemia. Turning to the study itself: The DNA of sorted CD4+ and CD8+ cells averaged approximately 3.3 ug. Points from the study as a whole: Significance was not reached for CD8+ Simpson's diversity between patients and controls.

To note about this clonotype: The antigen is not known. The junction and the germline gene differ at one end; a read error may be behind it.

This CDR3 comprises 15 residues. Looked up from germline, CDR1 is SGHTA and CDR2 is FQGNSA. The study profiled TCR beta VDJ and CDR3 using genomic DNA as template. TCRdb reprocessed the reads via MiXCR and lists one record per CDR3 protein. In the table there are roughly 300,000 distinct CDR3 sequences, roughly half of which are singletons. The sequence came from a human donor with severe aplastic anemia or a healthy control (not recorded which). The chain is built from TRBV7-2 and TRBJ2-1, with D maybe TRBD2 (7 bases). Material: sorted CD4+, CD8+, or CD8+CD57+ T cells (not recorded which) from PBMCs. The CDR3 nucleotides are TGTGCCATCAGCGGAGGACTAGGGGGGTTCAATGAGCAGTTCTTC. It specifies CAISGGLGGFNEQFF.